This is a list of T cell receptor beta chains from one sample in a study of OX40 agonist ivuxolimab in advanced cancers. TCRdb's copy holds only in-frame clones and misses some; the assay was immunoSEQ multiplex PCR. The sample has about 48,000 clones, about 90% seen once; the top ten hold less than 60%. This material consisted of CD4+ or CD8+ T cells sorted from blood, taken in a trial of the OX40 agonist ivuxolimab. These receptors all stem from an adult with an advanced solid tumor such as melanoma, head and neck, liver or kidney cancer. CDR3s leave out the opening cysteine and the closing phenylalanine or tryptophan.

V	J	CDR3
TRBV5-1	TRBJ2-7	ASSTSSYEQY
TRBV28	TRBJ2-2	ASNFPGQSYTGELF
TRBV5-6	TRBJ2-2	ASSFEQGATGELF
TRBV5-8	TRBJ1-1	ASGLTMNTEAF
TRBV7-6	TRBJ2-7	ASSLGDPRDEQY
TRBV30	TRBJ2-7	AVWTEIYEQY
TRBV7-9	TRBJ2-7	ASSPKIVGLDYEQY
TRBV7-3	TRBJ1-4	ASSFQGQWNEKLF
TRBV20-1	TRBJ1-1	SAAAGNEAF
TRBV19	TRBJ2-3	ASSIRDRAVDTQY
TRBV28	TRBJ2-2	ASSLGTGGTGELF
TRBV2	TRBJ2-3	ASSADQGAKWGTDTQY
TRBV5-1	TRBJ2-5	ASSLAPGSQETQY
TRBV7-2	TRBJ2-7	ASSYFNYEQY
TRBV28	TRBJ1-1	ASSFVNTEAF
TRBV19	TRBJ1-1	ASSGGGGSF
TRBV29-1	TRBJ2-7	SVEDVPLGGGSYEQY
TRBV7-8	TRBJ2-1	ASSLGSRENEQF
TRBV6-5	TRBJ2-1	ASRLGPNNEQF
TRBV7-9	TRBJ2-5	ASSLTQGHRETQY
TRBV27	TRBJ1-1	ASSLRGGGTAF
TRBV28	TRBJ2-1	ASGLAGNNEQF
TRBV5-1	TRBJ2-2	ASSLVTGEDGELF